The 26 T cell receptor beta chains below all came from one sample that was sequenced in a study of Graves' ophthalmopathy and Graves' hyperthyroidism. RNA served as the template for amplifying TCR beta CDR3 regions. First-round RT-PCR used HTBI primers; second-round multiplex PCR followed. TCRdb fed the multiplex PCR reads into MiXCR, producing one record per CDR3 protein. The sample holds some 410,000 distinct CDR3 sequences, around 21% seen once. The source material was peripheral blood. The receptor source for this set is a woman under 30 with stable Graves' hyperthyroidism.

This clonotype has a count of ten or more. The chain uses TRBV6-2 or TRBV6-3 and TRBJ2-5; 9 nucleotides line up with TRBD1. This CDR3 is built from 14 residues. CDR1 and CDR2 (germline): MNHEY, SVGEGT. V shed 5 bases, J shed 3 bases, and the junction held 4 bases outside the gene matches. In DNA form, the CDR3 reads TGTGCCAGCAGTGAGGACAGGGGTAAAGAGACCCAGTACTTC. Translation: CASSEDRGKETQYF.

The table lists this clonotype with many counts. V usage is TRBV9 and J usage is TRBJ2-5; tentatively, D is TRBD1 (5 bases). Germline CDR1 and CDR2: SGDLS and YYNGEE. Trimming took off 3 bases at V and 2 bases at J, with 14 bases between the two ends. The CDR3 covers 15 residues. CDR3 DNA sequence: TGTGCCAGCAGCGCCCAGGGTCTGTCTCAAGAGACCCAGTACTTC. Encoded protein: CASSAQGLSQETQYF. Looking up the rest from reference TRBV9 and TRBJ2-5 gives the full variable domain: DSGVTQTPKHLITATGQRVTLRCSPRSGDLSVYWYQQSLDQGLQFLIQYYNGEERAKGNILERFSAQQFPDLHSELNLSSLELGDSALYFCASSAQGLSQETQYFGPGTRLLVL.

The chain is built from TRBV20-1 and TRBJ2-5, with 7 nucleotides matching TRBD2. This CDR3 has 12 residues. Germline values: CDR1 DFQATT, CDR2 SNEGSKA (reference sequence). Trimming cost V 7 bases and J 5 bases; bases outside gene matches: 7. The CDR3 here is CSVGGDVETQYF. The CDR3 region has the DNA TGCAGTGTGGGGGGGGATGTTGAGACCCAGTACTTC.

Many counts were recorded for this clonotype. This chain links TRBV6-2 or TRBV6-3 with TRBJ2-2, with no clear D. V was shortened by 4 bases and J by 1 base, with 7 bases between the two germline ends. In germline, CDR1 is MNHEY, CDR2 SVGEGT. This CDR3 has 14 amino acids. The CDR3 bases are TGTGCCAGCAGTTTGCTTCGGAACACCGGGGAGCTGTTTTTT. Its protein is CASSLLRNTGELFF.

This clonotype has at least ten counts. J is TRBJ1-1 and V is TRBV29-1; no clear D. The germline gives CDR1 SQVTM, CDR2 ANQGSEA. Trimming cost V 6 bases and J 1 base, with 9 bases left between them. The CDR3 covers 12 residues. The CDR3 coding sequence is TGCAGCGTCGTTGTAACGAACACTGAAGCTTTCTTT. Amino acid sequence: CSVVVTNTEAFF.

Ten or more counts support this clonotype. The V and J genes are TRBV20-1 and TRBJ2-7; possible D gene TRBD1, 5 bases. The V end was cut by 3 bases, the J end by 0 bases, with 12 bases between. This CDR3 is 14 amino acids long. Germline V gives CDR1 DFQATT, CDR2 SNEGSKA (reference sequence). CDR3: CSASRGFSSYEQYF. The CDR3 coding sequence is TGCAGTGCTAGTAGGGGATTCTCCTCCTACGAGCAGTACTTC.

This clonotype was seen ten or more times. The chain couples TRBV7-2 to TRBJ1-2, with D possibly matching TRBD1 (5 bases). V dropped 8 bases and J dropped 0 bases, with 10 bases sitting between them. The CDR3 is made up of 13 amino acids. Germline-derived CDR1 and CDR2 are SGHTA and FQGNSA. Here the CDR3 DNA reads TGTGCCAGCCGTCAGGGTACTAACTATGGCTACACCTTC. Protein sequence: CASRQGTNYGYTF.

Many counts were recorded for this clonotype. CDR3 in DNA: TGTGCCAGCAGCTTGTCCCCACAGCGGGACAGGGGGCACTACGAGCAGTACTTC. It encodes CASSLSPQRDRGHYEQYF. The V and J genes are TRBV5-7 and TRBJ2-7; 12 nucleotides agree with TRBD1. TRBV5-7 is an ORF, with its function uncertain. CDR3 length: 18 amino acids. Germline trimming cut 1 base from V and 3 bases from J; bases unmatched to any gene: 11.

This clonotype was counted between two and nine times. The chain carries TRBV12-3 or TRBV12-4 and TRBJ1-1; TRBD1 matches 9 bases. Germline trimming cut 4 bases from V and 3 bases from J; bases unmatched to any gene: 6. The CDR3 extends over 15 amino acids. CDR3 amino acids: CASSSAGTGHTEAFF. The CDR3 bases are TGTGCCAGCAGTTCAGCCGGGACAGGGCACACTGAAGCTTTCTTT.

This clonotype came up many times. CDR3 DNA sequence: TGTGCCAGTAGTATGTGGGAGGATAATCAGCCCCAGCATTTT. Residues: CASSMWEDNQPQHF. The chain has TRBV19 and TRBJ1-5, with no clear D. Trimming stripped 3 bases from V and 4 bases from J, with 10 bases between. The CDR3 spans 14 residues. Per germline, CDR1 LNHDA and CDR2 SQIVND (reference sequence).

This chain links TRBV6-1 with TRBJ1-2; D is unclear. V lost 0 bases, J lost 5 bases, and 13 bases lay in between. The CDR3 runs to 15 residues. Germline assignment: CDR1 MNHNS and CDR2 SASEGT. The CDR3 reads CASSEASGPLYGYTF. The CDR3 bases are TGTGCCAGCAGTGAAGCGTCCGGTCCCCTATATGGCTACACCTTC.

Points on this clonotype: This may be a read error: a much more frequent sequence differs by one nucleotide. The chain joins TRBV12-3 or TRBV12-4 to TRBJ1-6; 7 nucleotides line up with TRBD1. J was trimmed by 8 bases and V by 2 bases; bases with no gene match: 9. The CDR3 loop spans 16 amino acids. The CDR3 DNA follows: TGTGCCAGCAGTTTACAGGGGGATCTATATTATTCACCCCTCCACTTT. Its protein is CASSLQGDLYYSPLHF.

This clonotype was found many times. The rearrangement uses TRBV28 and TRBJ2-2, with TRBD2 matching 8 bases. This CDR3 is built from 15 residues. The germline V gene encodes CDR1 MDHEN and CDR2 SYDVKM. The V segment lost 9 bases and the J segment 4 bases; nucleotides outside the gene matches: 10. The CDR3 protein is CASTTRLASTGELFF. Written as DNA, the CDR3 is TGTGCCAGTACCACTCGACTAGCGTCCACCGGGGAGCTGTTTTTT.

The chain joins TRBV12-3 or TRBV12-4 to TRBJ2-5, with TRBD2 matching 7 bases. The CDR3 spans 16 residues. Losses at the gene ends were 4 bases for V and 4 bases for J; bases not matched to a gene: 12. The CDR3 reads CASSSRLARGAETQYF. The CDR3 region has the DNA TGTGCCAGCAGTTCCAGACTAGCTCGGGGAGCAGAGACCCAGTACTTC.

There are many counts of this clonotype. The rearrangement joins TRBV20-1 to TRBJ2-7; 8 positions match TRBD1. The CDR3 extends over 13 amino acids. The junction had 4 bases not matched to a gene; V was cut back by 2 bases and J by 4 bases. Germline-derived CDR1 and CDR2 are DFQATT and SNEGSKA (reference sequence). The CDR3 nucleotides read TGCAGTGCTAGATCTCAGGGGGCGTACGAGCAGTACTTC. This translates into CSARSQGAYEQYF.

This clonotype was picked up many times. The chain recombines TRBV18 with TRBJ1-5, with 8 bases identical to TRBD1. Germline-derived CDR1 and CDR2 are KGHSH and LQKENI. V shed 3 bases, J shed 7 bases, and the junction held 2 bases outside the gene matches. This CDR3 region has 13 residues. Here the CDR3 reads CASSPTGAQPQHF. The CDR3 region has the DNA TGTGCCAGCTCACCGACAGGGGCCCAGCCCCAGCATTTT.

Points on this clonotype: A much larger clone lies one base from this, so it may be a read error. J is TRBJ1-2 and V is TRBV7-9; unclear D gene. The CDR3 totals 15 residues. The germline V gene encodes CDR1 SEHNR and CDR2 FQNEAQ (reference sequence). CDR3 protein: CASSLGVRQTAGYIF. CDR3 DNA: TGTGCCAGCAGCTTAGGGGTACGGCAGACGGCTGGCTACATCTTC. The full variable domain, completed using reference TRBV7-9 and TRBJ1-2, is DTGVSQNPRHKITKRGQNVTFRCDPISEHNRLYWYRQTLGQGPEFLTYFQNEAQLEKSRLLSDRFSAERPKGSFSTLEIQRTEQGDSAMYLCASSLGVRQTAGYIFGSGTRLTVV.

For this clonotype: This may stem from a read error, because a much larger clone lies one nucleotide away. This chain uses TRBV28 with TRBJ2-6; D ambiguous. Germline values: CDR1 MDHEN, CDR2 SYDVKM. Trimming took 6 bases from V and 2 from J, leaving 5 bases between them. CDR3 length: 13 amino acids. The CDR3 sequence: CASRPPGANVLTF. Here the CDR3 DNA reads TGTGCCAGCAGACCCCCTGGGGCCAACGTCCTGACTTTC. Supplemented by reference TRBV28 and TRBJ2-6, the full variable domain reads DVKVTQSSRYLVKRTGEKVFLECVQDMDHENMFWYRQDPGLGLRLIYFSYDVKMKEKGDIPEGYSVSREKKERFSLILESASTNQTSMYLCASRPPGANVLTFGAGSRLTVL.

V and J are TRBV2 and TRBJ1-5; 7 bases align to TRBD1. The CDR3 is 14 amino acids. From germline, CDR1 is SNHLY and CDR2 FYNNEI. The J segment lost 3 bases and the V segment lost 5 bases, leaving 4 bases of the junction unmatched. The CDR3 nucleotides read TGTGCCAGCAGTCAGGGACAGAACAATCAGCCCCAGCATTTT. Translating it yields CASSQGQNNQPQHF.

At least ten counts were recorded for this clonotype. The J gene is TRBJ2-4, the V gene TRBV28; D is unclear. CDR1 MDHEN and CDR2 SYDVKM come from the germline V gene. Trimming took 7 bases from V and 1 from J, leaving 14 bases between them. The CDR3 extends over 15 amino acids. This chain's CDR3 is CASKLGVGAKNIQYF. The CDR3 DNA reads TGTGCCAGCAAGCTGGGTGTTGGGGCCAAAAACATTCAGTACTTC.

This clonotype occurred many times. The V call is TRBV19, the J call TRBJ1-2; the D gene is possibly TRBD1 (6 bases). The V end was cut by 2 bases, the J end by 7 bases, with 17 bases between. The CDR3 runs 15 residues. Germline V gene sequence: CDR1 LNHDA, CDR2 SQIVND (reference sequence). In nucleotides, the CDR3 is TGTGCCAGTAGTATATCCCAGGGGACCTGGAGTGGCTACACCTTC. Translation: CASSISQGTWSGYTF.

This clonotype has ten or more counts. This chain links TRBV6-5 with TRBJ2-7, with D unresolved. Germline V gene lookup returns CDR1 MNHEY and CDR2 SVGAGI. V gave up 10 bases and J gave up 6 bases, with 13 bases separating them. This CDR3 is built from 11 residues. The CDR3 region is CATAGGREQYF. Here the CDR3 DNA reads TGTGCCACCGCTGGTGGGCGCGAGCAGTACTTC.

In its sample, this clonotype was seen many times. The V gene is TRBV20-1, the J gene TRBJ1-2, with unresolved D. The ends were cut back, 5 bases at V and 2 bases at J, with 12 bases in the middle. The length of the CDR3 is 13 residues. Germline V CDR1 and CDR2: DFQATT, SNEGSKA (reference sequence). The chain's CDR3 is CSALRTGNYGYTF. Written as DNA, the CDR3 is TGCAGTGCTCTCCGGACGGGGAACTATGGCTACACCTTC.

This clonotype was counted between two and nine times. The chain links TRBV5-1 to TRBJ2-7, with 8 bases that match TRBD1. Germline values: CDR1 SGHRS, CDR2 YFSETQ. The CDR3 has 14 amino acids. V dropped 5 bases and J dropped 6; count of bases not matched to a gene: 10. The CDR3 spells CASRTGTGTTEQYF. The CDR3 coding sequence is TGCGCCAGCAGGACCGGGACAGGTACTACCGAGCAGTACTTC.

This clonotype occurred many times. The chain has TRBV24-1 and TRBJ1-2, with 7 nucleotides matching TRBD1. J gave up 6 bases and V 7 bases, and 13 bases lay outside the gene matches. The germline gives CDR1 KGHDR, CDR2 SFDVKD. The CDR3 runs 15 residues. CDR3 residues: CATSPGTAPDDGYTF. DNA of the CDR3: TGTGCCACCAGCCCTGGGACAGCACCAGACGATGGCTACACCTTC.

This clonotype was observed many times. The chain employs TRBV7-6 and TRBJ1-6, with D maybe TRBD1 (5 bases). CDR1 and CDR2 (germline): SGHVS, FNYEAQ. The V end was cut by 0 bases, the J end by 10 bases, with 10 bases between. CDR3 length: 14 amino acids. This CDR3 is CASSLAGEVSPLHF. The DNA for the CDR3 is TGTGCCAGCAGCTTAGCGGGGGAGGTATCACCCCTCCACTTT.